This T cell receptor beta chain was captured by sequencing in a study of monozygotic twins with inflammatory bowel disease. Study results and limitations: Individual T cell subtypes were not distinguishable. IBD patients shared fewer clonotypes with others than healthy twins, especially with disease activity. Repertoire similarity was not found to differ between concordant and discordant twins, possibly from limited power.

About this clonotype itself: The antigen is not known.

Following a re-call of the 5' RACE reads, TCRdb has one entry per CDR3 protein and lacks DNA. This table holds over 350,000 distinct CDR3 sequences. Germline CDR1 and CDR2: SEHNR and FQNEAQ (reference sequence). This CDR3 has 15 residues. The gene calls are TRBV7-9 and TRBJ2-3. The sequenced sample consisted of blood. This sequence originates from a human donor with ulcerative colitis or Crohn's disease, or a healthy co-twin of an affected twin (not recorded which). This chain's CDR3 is CASSLVRGYSDTQYF. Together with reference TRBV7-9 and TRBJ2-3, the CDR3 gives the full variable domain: DTGVSQNPRHKITKRGQNVTFRCDPISEHNRLYWYRQTLGQGPEFLTYFQNEAQLEKSRLLSDRFSAERPKGSFSTLEIQRTEQGDSAMYLCASSLVRGYSDTQYFGPGTRLTVL.